These 29 T cell receptor beta chains were sequenced from one sample in a study. TCRdb reprocessed the RT-PCR reads with MiXCR, giving one entry per CDR3 protein. The sample consists of 550,000 to 750,000 distinct CDR3 sequences, about 14% of them appearing once. Specimen: memory CD4+ T cells from blood. The receptors were sampled from a female donor in good health, serving as a healthy control.

CDR3 nucleotides: TGTGCCAGCAAGGGGACAGGGGGCTCCTACAATGAGCAGTTCTTC. Translation: CASKGTGGSYNEQFF. The V gene is TRBV27, the J gene TRBJ2-1, with TRBD1 matching 11 bases. Germline assignment: CDR1 MNHEY and CDR2 SMNVEV (reference sequence). The CDR3 runs 15 residues. Germline trimming cut 7 bases from V and 0 bases from J; bases unmatched to any gene: 2.

The CDR3 coding sequence is TGTGCCAGCAGCGTCGGAGTCACCGGGGAGCTGTTTTTT. This gives the protein CASSVGVTGELFF. V and J are TRBV9 and TRBJ2-2; D is unclear. Germline loops: CDR1 SGDLS, CDR2 YYNGEE. The CDR3 extends over 13 amino acids. The V and J ends lost 2 bases and 4 bases respectively, with 6 bases between them.

This clonotype came up a few times. The chain is built from TRBV11-2 and TRBJ2-5, with 8 bases lining up with TRBD2. There are 15 residues in the CDR3. Losses at the gene ends were 1 base for V and 6 bases for J; bases not matched to a gene: 7. Germline CDR1 SGHAT, CDR2 FQNNGV. The CDR3 is CASSLGAGGTQTQYF. The CDR3, as DNA: TGTGCCAGCAGCTTAGGGGCGGGGGGAACACAGACCCAGTACTTC.

The chain carries TRBV7-3 and TRBJ2-2, with 7 bases aligning to TRBD2. Looked up from germline, CDR1 is SGHTA and CDR2 is FQGTGA. V shed 2 bases, J shed 0 bases, and the junction held 3 bases outside the gene matches. The CDR3 contains 16 residues. DNA for the CDR3: TGTGCCAGCAGCTTATACGGACTAGCGAACACCGGGGAGCTGTTTTTT. It encodes CASSLYGLANTGELFF.

V and J are TRBV6-5 and TRBJ1-6; D unresolved. Germline CDR1 reads MNHEY; CDR2 reads SVGAGI. The CDR3 contains 14 residues. V was clipped by 0 bases and J by 7 bases, with 7 bases between them. The CDR3 loop is CASSYSEKNSPLHF. CDR3 in DNA: TGTGCCAGCAGTTACTCGGAAAAGAATTCACCCCTCCACTTT.

This clonotype was counted ten times or more. This chain uses TRBV27 with TRBJ2-5, with D tentatively TRBD2 (6 bases). This CDR3 region has 14 residues. CDR1 and CDR2 (germline): MNHEY, SMNVEV (reference sequence). The V end was cut by 3 bases, the J end by 9 bases, with 17 bases between. The CDR3 sequence: CASSFRGDSGAQYF. Here the CDR3 DNA reads TGTGCCAGCAGTTTCCGTGGGGACTCGGGGGCCCAGTACTTC.

The gene calls are TRBV10-3 and TRBJ1-5, with 8 bases aligning to TRBD1. Per the germline V gene, CDR1 is ENHRY and CDR2 is SYGVKD. This CDR3 has 15 amino acids. Trimming took 4 bases from V and 6 from J; bases not matched to a gene: 8. CDR3 region: CAISVGTGEGQPQHF. The DNA for the CDR3 is TGTGCCATCAGTGTGGGGACAGGTGAGGGTCAGCCCCAGCATTTT.

The chain employs TRBV5-1 and TRBJ1-4; TRBD1 is a possible D gene (6 bases). The CDR3 spans 17 residues. Trimming shortened V by 4 bases and J by 5 bases, and 21 bases separated the two germline ends. The V gene's germline CDR1 is SGHRS and CDR2 YFSETQ. CDR3 amino acids: CASSPKTYSRGNEKLFF. The CDR3 DNA reads TGCGCCAGCAGCCCGAAGACTTACTCTAGGGGGAATGAAAAACTGTTTTTT.

The chain combines TRBV30 with TRBJ1-4, with D perhaps TRBD1 (5 bases). The V gene lost 2 bases and the J gene lost 0 bases, with 16 bases spanning the gap. The CDR3 has 17 amino acids. Germline values: CDR1 GTSNPN, CDR2 SVGIG (reference sequence). Written as DNA, the CDR3 is TGTGCCTGGAGTTCGGTGGGGGACCTTGCAACTAATGAAAAACTGTTTTTT. This gives the protein CAWSSVGDLATNEKLFF.

CDR3 bases: TGTGCCAACCCGACTAGAGGGGAGACCCAGTACTTC. Its translation is CANPTRGETQYF. This chain uses TRBV27 with TRBJ2-5; possible D gene TRBD2, 6 bases. This CDR3 has 12 amino acids. Germline V gene data show CDR1 as MNHEY and CDR2 as SMNVEV (reference sequence). The V gene lost 10 bases and the J gene lost 5 bases, with 14 bases spanning the gap.

The chain has TRBV5-1 and TRBJ2-2, with 8 bases matching TRBD1. The CDR3 runs to 14 residues. Germline V gives CDR1 SGHRS, CDR2 YFSETQ. Unmatched junction bases numbered 2, after V lost 0 bases and J lost 7 bases. The CDR3 reads CASSLAGQGGELFF. The CDR3 DNA is TGCGCCAGCAGCTTGGCTGGACAGGGCGGGGAGCTGTTTTTT.

At least ten counts were recorded for this clonotype. This rearrangement joins TRBV27 to TRBJ2-5, with 7 bases that match TRBD2. CDR1 and CDR2 from the germline V gene are MNHEY and SMNVEV (reference sequence). Trimming cost V 6 bases and J 2 bases; bases outside gene matches: 6. This CDR3 has 14 amino acids. CDR3 sequence: CASRRASGQETQYF. The DNA for the CDR3 is TGTGCCAGCAGAAGAGCTAGCGGACAAGAGACCCAGTACTTC.

This clonotype has only a few counts. The rearrangement links TRBV12-3 or TRBV12-4 to TRBJ2-7; 8 bases map to TRBD2. Trimming at V came to 5 bases and at J to 7 bases, leaving 13 bases not matched to a gene. CDR3 length equals 15 residues. The DNA for the CDR3 is TGTGCCAGCAGTAAACCGGGACTAGGCCTTGAGGAGCAGTACTTC. The encoded protein is CASSKPGLGLEEQYF.

This clonotype was seen a few times. V and J are TRBV6-2 or TRBV6-3 and TRBJ2-1; 7 bases map to TRBD1. Germline values: CDR1 MNHEY, CDR2 SVGEGT. Trimming removed 6 bases from V and 1 base from J; junction bases left unmatched: 3. The CDR3 extends over 14 amino acids. CDR3 sequence (DNA): TGTGCCAGCAGCGGGACAGCTTCCTACAATGAGCAGTTCTTC. Encoded protein: CASSGTASYNEQFF.

This clonotype was seen a few times. The V and J genes are TRBV20-1 and TRBJ1-1, with unresolved D. The CDR3 covers 15 residues. V lost 2 bases, J lost 3 bases, and 16 bases lay in between. Germline loops: CDR1 DFQATT, CDR2 SNEGSKA (reference sequence). The CDR3 spells CSARPLGRADTEAFF. The CDR3 coding sequence is TGCAGTGCTAGACCCCTCGGGCGGGCGGACACTGAAGCTTTCTTT.

This clonotype was counted many times. The J gene is TRBJ1-2, the V gene TRBV3-1; D may be TRBD1 (5 bases). Trimming removed 4 bases at V and 5 bases at J, with 14 bases between. From germline, CDR1 is LGHDT and CDR2 YNNKEL (reference sequence). This CDR3 is built from 14 residues. In DNA, the CDR3 is TGTGCCAGCAGCCCGACGACAGCTCAGTATGGCTACACCTTC. Its translation is CASSPTTAQYGYTF.

The rearrangement links TRBV27 to TRBJ2-2; 7 bases are a match to TRBD1. Looked up from germline, CDR1 is MNHEY and CDR2 is SMNVEV (reference sequence). The V and J ends lost 6 bases and 7 bases, in that order; junction bases with no gene match: 8. This CDR3 contains 14 residues. CDR3 DNA sequence: TGTGCCAGCAGAAAGACAGGGAATTTCGGGGAGCTGTTTTTT. Translating gives CASRKTGNFGELFF.

V and J are TRBV20-1 and TRBJ2-3; TRBD2 is a possible D gene (6 bases). CDR3 length equals 14 residues. Germline loops: CDR1 DFQATT, CDR2 SNEGSKA (reference sequence). Between the trimmed V and J ends, which lost 3 bases and 4 bases, there was a span of 14 bases. CDR3 DNA sequence: TGCAGTGCTAGTACTAGCTCGGATCCAGATACGCAGTATTTT. Translated: CSASTSSDPDTQYF.

This clonotype was seen more than once but under ten times. This rearrangement joins TRBV10-3 to TRBJ2-2, with 9 bases lining up with TRBD1. The CDR3 has 12 amino acids. Germline trimming cut 9 bases from V and 6 bases from J; bases unmatched to any gene: 2. Germline V gene lookup returns CDR1 ENHRY and CDR2 SYGVKD. DNA for the CDR3: TGTGCCATTTGGACAGGGGCCGGGGAGCTGTTTTTT. Protein: CAIWTGAGELFF.

This clonotype was detected a few times. The V gene is TRBV4-3, the J gene TRBJ2-7; TRBD2 matches 9 bases. The length of the CDR3 is 15 residues. The V segment lost 1 base and the J segment 4 bases; nucleotides outside the gene matches: 5. Germline lookup yields CDR1 LGHNA and CDR2 YSLEER. The CDR3 loop reads CASSQGLAGFYEQYF. The DNA of the CDR3 is TGCGCCAGCAGCCAAGGGCTAGCGGGATTTTACGAGCAGTACTTC.

This clonotype came up a few times. This rearrangement joins TRBV6-5 to TRBJ2-3, with 7 nucleotides matching TRBD2. The J segment lost 1 base and the V segment lost 5 bases, leaving 6 bases of the junction unmatched. Germline V gene data show CDR1 as MNHEY and CDR2 as SVGAGI. This CDR3 has 15 amino acids. The DNA of the CDR3 is TGTGCCAGCAGTCTGACTAGCACCGGCACAGATACGCAGTATTTT. Protein: CASSLTSTGTDTQYF.

This rearrangement joins TRBV5-6 to TRBJ2-1; tentatively, D is TRBD1 (5 bases). This CDR3 is built from 15 residues. V lost 4 bases and J 1 base, leaving 12 bases between the germline ends. Germline V gene lookup returns CDR1 SGHDT and CDR2 YYEEEE. The DNA of the CDR3 is TGTGCCAGCAGCGGCCTGCAGGGATCCTACAATGAGCAGTTCTTC. The encoded protein is CASSGLQGSYNEQFF.

This chain connects TRBV6-2 or TRBV6-3 to TRBJ1-5; 9 bases are shared with TRBD1. V lost 1 base to trimming and J lost 0 bases; unmatched junction nucleotides: 7. CDR1 and CDR2 from the germline V gene are MNHEY and SVGEGT. The CDR3 extends over 18 amino acids. In DNA, the CDR3 is TGTGCCAGCAGTTACTTGGGGACAGGGCTCGTTAGCAATCAGCCCCAGCATTTT. Translated: CASSYLGTGLVSNQPQHF.

This clonotype was seen ten or more times. The genes are TRBV12-3 or TRBV12-4 and TRBJ1-3; 7 nucleotides line up with TRBD1. The CDR3 runs to 14 residues. Trimming took 7 bases from V and 5 from J; bases not matched to a gene: 8. DNA for the CDR3: TGTGCCAGCACCGAGGGGGCGTCTCGAAACACCATATATTTT. As protein: CASTEGASRNTIYF.

This clonotype was counted at least ten times. The rearrangement uses TRBV4-3 and TRBJ2-2, with TRBD2 matching 9 bases. Germline values: CDR1 LGHNA, CDR2 YSLEER. Germline trimming cut 0 bases from V and 3 bases from J; bases unmatched to any gene: 11. The CDR3 runs 19 residues. Written as DNA, the CDR3 is TGCGCCAGCAGCCAAGAGGGGATGACCGGGACTAGCTACACCGGGGAGCTGTTTTTT. It codes for CASSQEGMTGTSYTGELFF.

A few counts support this clonotype. The chain carries TRBV20-1 and TRBJ1-6; no definite D call. Germline CDR1 reads DFQATT; CDR2 reads SNEGSKA (reference sequence). V was pared by 3 bases and J by 12 bases, with 21 bases between. The CDR3 covers 15 residues. The DNA for the CDR3 is TGCAGTGCTAGCCTCGATACGGGCAGCGGTAAACCCCTCCACTTT. This sequence encodes CSASLDTGSGKPLHF.

This clonotype was counted ten times or more. The J gene is TRBJ2-5, the V gene TRBV6-2 or TRBV6-3, with TRBD1 identical over 9 bases. Per germline, CDR1 MNHEY and CDR2 SVGEGT. The CDR3 is made up of 14 amino acids. Trimming at V came to 5 bases and at J to 5 bases, leaving 6 bases not matched to a gene. CDR3 in DNA: TGTGCCAGCAGTCGTACAGGGGGCTATGAGACCCAGTACTTC. The encoded protein is CASSRTGGYETQYF.

The chain has TRBV6-5 and TRBJ2-5, with TRBD1 matching 8 bases. Per germline, CDR1 MNHEY and CDR2 SVGAGI. V lost 2 bases and J lost 6; bases outside the gene matches: 8. This CDR3 has 15 residues. This chain's CDR3 is CASSYQSGGKKTQYF. In DNA, the CDR3 is TGTGCCAGCAGTTACCAGTCAGGGGGCAAAAAGACCCAGTACTTC.

This clonotype has only a few counts. This chain joins TRBV27 and TRBJ1-2; the match to TRBD1 covers 10 bases. Germline V gene data show CDR1 as MNHEY and CDR2 as SMNVEV (reference sequence). J lost 5 bases, V lost 7 bases, and 7 bases had no gene match. The CDR3 is 14 amino acids. The CDR3 DNA is TGTGCCAGCACCCAGAGACAGGGGGCTTATGGCTACACCTTC. Its protein is CASTQRQGAYGYTF.